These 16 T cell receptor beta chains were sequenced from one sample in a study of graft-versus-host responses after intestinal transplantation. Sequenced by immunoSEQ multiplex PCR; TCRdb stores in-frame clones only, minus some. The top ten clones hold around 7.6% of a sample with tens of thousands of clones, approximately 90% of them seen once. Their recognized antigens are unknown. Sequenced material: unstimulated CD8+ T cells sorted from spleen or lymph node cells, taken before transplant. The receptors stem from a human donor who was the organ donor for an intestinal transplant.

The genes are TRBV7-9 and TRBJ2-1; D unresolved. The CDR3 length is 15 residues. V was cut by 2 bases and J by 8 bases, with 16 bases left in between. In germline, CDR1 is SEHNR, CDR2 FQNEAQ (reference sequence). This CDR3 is CASSLTYVDEHEQFF. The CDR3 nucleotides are TGTGCCAGCAGCTTAACCTACGTGGACGAGCATGAGCAGTTCTTC.

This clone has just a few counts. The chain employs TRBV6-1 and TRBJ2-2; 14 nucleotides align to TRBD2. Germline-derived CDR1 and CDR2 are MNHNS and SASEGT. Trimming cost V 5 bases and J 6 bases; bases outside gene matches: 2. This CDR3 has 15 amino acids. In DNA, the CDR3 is TGTGCCAGCAGTCTGACTAGCGGGGGGGCCGGGGAGCTGTTTTTT. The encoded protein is CASSLTSGGAGELFF.

The DNA of the CDR3 is TGTGCCAGCAGTTACTCGGACAGGGCTGGCTACACCTTC. Protein sequence: CASSYSDRAGYTF. This sequence joins TRBV6-5 and TRBJ1-2; 8 nucleotides line up with TRBD1. Germline V CDR1 and CDR2: MNHEY, SVGAGI. V trimming: 0 bases; J trimming: 7 bases; junction bases outside the gene matches: 1. The CDR3 contains 13 residues.

Here the CDR3 reads CASSLGRTGGTYGYTF. CDR3 nucleotide sequence: TGTGCCAGCAGCTTGGGGAGGACAGGTGGGACCTATGGCTACACCTTC. The genes are TRBV5-6 and TRBJ1-2; TRBD1 agrees at 7 bases. The germline V gene has CDR1 SGHDT and CDR2 YYEEEE. V dropped 0 bases and J dropped 4; count of bases not matched to a gene: 9. The CDR3 is 16 residues long.

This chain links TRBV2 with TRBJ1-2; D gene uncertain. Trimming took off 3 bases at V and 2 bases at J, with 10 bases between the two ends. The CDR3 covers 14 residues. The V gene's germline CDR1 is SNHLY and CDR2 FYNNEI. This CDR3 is CASSDSPANYGYTF. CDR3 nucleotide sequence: TGTGCCAGCAGTGATTCCCCTGCCAACTATGGCTACACCTTC.

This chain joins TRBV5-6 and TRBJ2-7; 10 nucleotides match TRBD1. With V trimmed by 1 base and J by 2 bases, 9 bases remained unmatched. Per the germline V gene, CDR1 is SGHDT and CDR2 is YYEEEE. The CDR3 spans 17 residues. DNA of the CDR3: TGTGCCAGCAGCTTGTGGGGTGGGACAGGGGTCACCTACGAGCAGTACTTC. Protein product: CASSLWGGTGVTYEQYF.

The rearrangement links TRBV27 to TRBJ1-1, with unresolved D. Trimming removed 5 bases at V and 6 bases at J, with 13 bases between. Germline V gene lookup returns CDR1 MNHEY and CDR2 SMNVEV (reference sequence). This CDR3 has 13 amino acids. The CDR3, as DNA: TGTGCCAGCAGTCCCCTGCGGGAGCCTGAAGCTTTCTTT. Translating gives CASSPLREPEAFF.

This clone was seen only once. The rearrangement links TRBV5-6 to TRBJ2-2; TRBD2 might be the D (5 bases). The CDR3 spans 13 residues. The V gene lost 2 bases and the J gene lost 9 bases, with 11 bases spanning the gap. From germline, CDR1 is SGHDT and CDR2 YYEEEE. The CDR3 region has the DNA TGTGCCAGCAGCTTAACGGGGTTCCGGGAGCTGTTTTTT. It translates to CASSLTGFRELFF.

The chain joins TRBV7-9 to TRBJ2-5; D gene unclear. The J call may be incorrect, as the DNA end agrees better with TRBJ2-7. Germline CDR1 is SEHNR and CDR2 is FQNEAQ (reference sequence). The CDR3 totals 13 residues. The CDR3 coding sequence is TGTGCCAGCAGCTTAGGAGGCGGATACGAGCAGTACTTC. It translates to CASSLGGGYEQYF.

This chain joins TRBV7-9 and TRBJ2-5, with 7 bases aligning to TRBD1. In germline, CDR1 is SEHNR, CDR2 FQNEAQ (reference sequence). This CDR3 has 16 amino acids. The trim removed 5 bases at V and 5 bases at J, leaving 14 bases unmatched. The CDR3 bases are TGTGCCAGCAGCACCCCCGGGACAGAGTTTCGGGAGACCCAGTACTTC. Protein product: CASSTPGTEFRETQYF.

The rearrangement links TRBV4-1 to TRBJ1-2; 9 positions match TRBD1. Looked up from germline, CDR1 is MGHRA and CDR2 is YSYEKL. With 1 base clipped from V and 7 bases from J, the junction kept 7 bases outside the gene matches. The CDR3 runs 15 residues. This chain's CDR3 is CASSQVSDRGFGYTF. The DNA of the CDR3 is TGCGCCAGCAGCCAAGTTAGTGACAGGGGGTTTGGCTACACCTTC.

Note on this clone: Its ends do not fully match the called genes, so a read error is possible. Written as DNA, the CDR3 is TGTGCTAGCAGCTTAGGGACAGGGGTTACCTACGAGCAGTACTTC. Translation gives CASSLGTGVTYEQYF. The chain employs TRBV7-7 and TRBJ2-7, with 10 nucleotides matching TRBD1. This CDR3 is built from 15 residues. Germline V lookup: CDR1 SSHAT, CDR2 FNYEAQ (reference sequence).

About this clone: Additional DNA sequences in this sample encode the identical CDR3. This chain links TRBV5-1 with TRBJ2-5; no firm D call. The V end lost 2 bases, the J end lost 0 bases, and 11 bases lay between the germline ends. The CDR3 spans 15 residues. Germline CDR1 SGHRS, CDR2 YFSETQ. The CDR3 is CASSLGYSDQETQYF. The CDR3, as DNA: TGCGCCAGCAGCTTAGGATACAGCGACCAAGAGACCCAGTACTTC.

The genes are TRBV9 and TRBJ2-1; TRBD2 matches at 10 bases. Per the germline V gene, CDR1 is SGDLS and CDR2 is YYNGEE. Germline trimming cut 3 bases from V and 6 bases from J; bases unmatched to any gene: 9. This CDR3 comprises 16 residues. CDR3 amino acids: CASSALGASGSNEQFF. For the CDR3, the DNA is TGTGCCAGCAGCGCGCTGGGGGCTAGCGGGAGCAATGAGCAGTTCTTC.

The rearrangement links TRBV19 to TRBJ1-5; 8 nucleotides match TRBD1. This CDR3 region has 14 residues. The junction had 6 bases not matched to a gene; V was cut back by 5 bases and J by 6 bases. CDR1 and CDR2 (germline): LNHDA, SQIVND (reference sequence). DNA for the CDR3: TGTGCCAGTAGTCCGTCGCAGGGGGCTCAGCCCCAGCATTTT. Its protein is CASSPSQGAQPQHF.

CDR3 residues: CASRAVGPEETQYF. The CDR3 bases are TGTGCCAGCAGGGCCGTTGGGCCTGAGGAGACCCAGTACTTC. The chain couples TRBV6-5 to TRBJ2-5, with D unclear. V was shortened by 6 bases and J by 5 bases, with 16 bases between the two germline ends. Germline V gene sequence: CDR1 MNHEY, CDR2 SVGAGI. The CDR3 length is 14 residues.